The sequence of this T cell receptor (beta chain) was determined in a study of T cells after posttransplantation cyclophosphamide. About this clone: What it binds is not known.

V was cut by 2 bases and J by 1 base, with 17 bases left in between. This CDR3 is built from 17 residues. Per germline, CDR1 LGHNA and CDR2 YNFKEQ. Assay used: immunoSEQ multiplex PCR; TCRdb lists only in-frame clones, some missing. The sample carries tens of thousands of clones, roughly nine tenths recorded once. General study points: TRB overlap between skin or GI tissue T cells and blood was limited. After PTCy, TRB diversity resembled that of CNI/methotrexate controls.

The TCR sequence derives from a woman between 50 and 59 years old in good health and a related stem cell transplant donor. The sample taken for sequencing was PBMCs. This rearrangement joins TRBV4-2 to TRBJ1-1; the D is unclear. The CDR3 coding sequence is TGTGCCAGCAGCCAACCTCTCTATCCCGACAAGAACACTGAAGCTTTCTTT. This codes for CASSQPLYPDKNTEAFF.